One TCR beta chain is described in this entry. This sample stems from a study of blood T cell repertoires in COVID-19. On the study more broadly: COVID-19 samples, acute and convalescent, were from the United States, Italy and Spain. PBMCs, B-cell-depleted T cells, or T cells were the source of the cDNA or gDNA that made up the material.

Authors' analysis steps: Counts of nucleated cells, estimated from reference gene primer amplification, were obtained. Assay used: immunoSEQ multiplex PCR; TCRdb lists only in-frame clones, some missing. V and J calls plus clone size are reproduced from that table; the DNA served to infer D and trimming. The data contain 100,000 or so clones, 81% of them singletons. Germline loops: CDR1 MNHEY, CDR2 SVGEGT. The V end lost 5 bases, the J end lost 0 bases, and 5 bases lay between the germline ends. This CDR3 is 12 amino acids long. Sequencing was carried out using peripheral blood. This TCR was sampled from a human donor in a cohort sampled during active COVID-19. The chain uses TRBV6-2 or TRBV6-3 and TRBJ2-7; D is unclear. This CDR3 is CASSPHSYEQYF. The CDR3 DNA reads as TGTGCCAGCAGTCCACACTCCTACGAGCAGTACTTC.